Below are 11 T cell receptor beta chains sequenced from a single sample in a study of shared clonotypes between healthy human individuals. Assay used: immunoSEQ multiplex PCR; TCRdb lists only in-frame clones, some missing. The sample records 2 million to 2.5 million clones, approximately 96% being singletons. Source material: naive CD4+ T cells sorted from blood. The subset was: CD45RA+ positively selected. The receptors were gathered from a man younger than 30 in good health.

V is TRBV6-5 and J is TRBJ1-5, with unresolved D. The CDR3 has 15 residues. V lost 0 bases and J 7 bases, leaving 13 bases between the germline ends. Germline values: CDR1 MNHEY, CDR2 SVGAGI. CDR3 sequence (DNA): TGTGCCAGCAGTTACTCGACGGGCCGACCACAGCCCCAGCATTTT. Residues: CASSYSTGRPQPQHF.

The V and J genes are TRBV28 and TRBJ2-5; the match to TRBD1 covers 9 bases. The CDR3 runs to 18 residues. The V gene end was trimmed by 5 bases and the J gene end by 2 bases; junction bases not matched to a gene: 15. The germline gives CDR1 MDHEN, CDR2 SYDVKM. This CDR3 is CASSRPPWTGDSQETQYF. The CDR3 region has the DNA TGTGCCAGCAGTCGCCCCCCATGGACAGGGGACTCTCAAGAGACCCAGTACTTC.

The chain has TRBV10-3 and TRBJ2-7; TRBD2 aligns across 11 bases. Germline CDR1 is ENHRY and CDR2 is SYGVKD. The CDR3 has 15 residues. V was clipped by 4 bases and J by 0 bases; unmatched bases: 2. CDR3 protein: CAISGGLAGSYEQYF. CDR3 coding DNA: TGTGCCATCAGTGGAGGACTAGCGGGCTCCTACGAGCAGTACTTC.

The chain combines TRBV6-5 with TRBJ2-7; TRBD1 matches at 10 bases. V lost 4 bases, J lost 3 bases, and 9 bases stayed unmatched. Germline CDR1 and CDR2: MNHEY and SVGAGI. This CDR3 spans 16 amino acids. The CDR3 is CASSSTPGTGDYEQYF. In nucleotides, the CDR3 is TGTGCCAGCAGTTCCACTCCAGGGACAGGGGACTACGAGCAGTACTTC.

This clone appeared a single time. V is TRBV30 and J is TRBJ1-1; 7 bases line up with TRBD1. V gave up 1 base and J gave up 9 bases; unmatched junction bases: 14. This CDR3 contains 15 residues. CDR1 is GTSNPN, CDR2 SVGIG, per germline (reference sequence). This chain's CDR3 is CAWSAWSGGNTQAFF. Here the CDR3 DNA reads TGTGCCTGGAGTGCTTGGTCAGGGGGTAATACCCAAGCTTTCTTT.

The chain couples TRBV10-3 to TRBJ2-3; TRBD2 aligns across 11 bases. CDR3 length: 15 amino acids. With V trimmed by 4 bases and J by 5 bases, 5 bases remained unmatched. Germline-derived CDR1 and CDR2 are ENHRY and SYGVKD. The CDR3: CAISGGGTSGDTQYF. CDR3 DNA sequence: TGTGCCATCAGTGGTGGGGGGACTAGCGGAGATACGCAGTATTTT.

The chain is built from TRBV7-2 and TRBJ2-5; TRBD2 matches at 11 bases. The CDR3 sequence is 17 residues long. Germline CDR1 SGHTA, CDR2 FQGNSA. V dropped 5 bases and J dropped 1; count of bases not matched to a gene: 9. The DNA for the CDR3 is TGTGCCAGCAGCCAAGTCGGTAGCGGGGGGGCCCAAGAGACCCAGTACTTC. Translation: CASSQVGSGGAQETQYF.

This chain joins TRBV4-1 and TRBJ2-5; a possible D gene is TRBD1 (6 bases). The CDR3 loop spans 15 amino acids. Germline CDR1 MGHRA, CDR2 YSYEKL. Trimming shortened V by 0 bases and J by 5 bases, and 13 bases separated the two germline ends. The CDR3 reads CASSQDPQGRETQYF. DNA of the CDR3: TGCGCCAGCAGCCAAGATCCACAGGGCCGGGAGACCCAGTACTTC.

This rearrangement joins TRBV7-2 to TRBJ2-1; no clear D. Deletions cut 7 bases from V and 1 base from J, with 14 bases between. The CDR3 has 15 amino acids. In germline, CDR1 is SGHTA, CDR2 FQGNSA. CDR3 sequence (DNA): TGTGCCAGCACCCGGGTCTACTCTTCCTACAATGAGCAGTTCTTC. Its protein is CASTRVYSSYNEQFF. The whole variable domain, remainder taken from reference TRBV7-2 and TRBJ2-1, is GAGVSQSPSNKVTEKGKDVELRCDPISGHTALYWYRQSLGQGLEFLIYFQGNSAPDKSGLPSDRFSAERTGGSVSTLTIQRTQQEDSAVYLCASTRVYSSYNEQFFGPGTRLTVL.

The gene calls are TRBV18 and TRBJ2-7; no reliable D call. The CDR3 extends over 14 amino acids. The V gene lost 2 bases and the J gene lost 0 bases, with 8 bases spanning the gap. Per the germline V gene, CDR1 is KGHSH and CDR2 is LQKENI. The CDR3 DNA reads as TGTGCCAGCTCACCATACGACGGCTCCTACGAGCAGTACTTC. Translated, it gives CASSPYDGSYEQYF.

V is TRBV30 and J is TRBJ2-3; the D is unclear. Germline values: CDR1 GTSNPN, CDR2 SVGIG (reference sequence). The V and J ends lost 0 bases and 0 bases respectively, with 7 bases between them. The CDR3 covers 14 residues. The CDR3 bases are TGTGCCTGGAGTGTTTCAGATAGCACAGATACGCAGTATTTT. Protein sequence: CAWSVSDSTDTQYF.